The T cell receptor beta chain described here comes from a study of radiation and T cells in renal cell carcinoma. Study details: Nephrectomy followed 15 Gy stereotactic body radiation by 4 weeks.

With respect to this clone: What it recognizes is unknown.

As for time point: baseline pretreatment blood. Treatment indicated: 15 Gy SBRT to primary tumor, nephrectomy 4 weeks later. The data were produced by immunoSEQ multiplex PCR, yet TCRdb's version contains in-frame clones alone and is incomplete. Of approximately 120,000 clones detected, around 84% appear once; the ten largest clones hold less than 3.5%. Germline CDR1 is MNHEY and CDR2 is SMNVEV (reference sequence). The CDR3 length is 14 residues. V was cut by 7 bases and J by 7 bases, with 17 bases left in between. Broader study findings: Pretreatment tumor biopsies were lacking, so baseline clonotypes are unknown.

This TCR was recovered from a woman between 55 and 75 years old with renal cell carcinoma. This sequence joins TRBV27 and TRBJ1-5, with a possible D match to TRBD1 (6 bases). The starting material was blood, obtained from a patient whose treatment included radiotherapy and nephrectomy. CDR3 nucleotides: TGTGCCAGCAAGAACGGGGGCCCGCGCCAGCCCCAGCATTTT. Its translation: CASKNGGPRQPQHF.